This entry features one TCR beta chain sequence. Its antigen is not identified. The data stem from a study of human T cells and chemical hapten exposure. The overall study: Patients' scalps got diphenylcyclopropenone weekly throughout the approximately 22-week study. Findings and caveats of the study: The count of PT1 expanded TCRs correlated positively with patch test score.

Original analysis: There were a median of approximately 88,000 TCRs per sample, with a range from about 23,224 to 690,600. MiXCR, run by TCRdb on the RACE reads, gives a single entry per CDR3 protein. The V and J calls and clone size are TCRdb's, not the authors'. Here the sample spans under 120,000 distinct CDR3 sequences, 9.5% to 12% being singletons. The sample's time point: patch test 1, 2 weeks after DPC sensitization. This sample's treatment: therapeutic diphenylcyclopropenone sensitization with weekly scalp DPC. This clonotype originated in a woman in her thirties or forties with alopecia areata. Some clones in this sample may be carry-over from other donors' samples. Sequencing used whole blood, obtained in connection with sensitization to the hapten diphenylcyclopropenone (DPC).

The CDR3: CASSQDPASATDTQYF. CDR3 nucleotide sequence: TGCGCCAGCAGCCAAGATCCGGCTAGTGCAACAGATACGCAGTATTTT. The V and J genes are TRBV4-3 and TRBJ2-3; D uncertain. This CDR3 comprises 16 residues. Germline V gene sequence: CDR1 LGHNA, CDR2 YSLEER. The V end lost 0 bases, the J end lost 3 bases, and 13 bases lay between the germline ends.